This TCR beta chain stems from a study of blood T cell repertoires in COVID-19. Background on the study: In each case, the material was cDNA or gDNA derived from T cells, B-cell-depleted T cells, or PBMCs.

Measured with immunoSEQ multiplex PCR; TCRdb has only the in-frame clones, and not every one. Of approximately 58,000 clones listed, 84% are singletons. Germline V gene sequence: CDR1 MNHEY, CDR2 SVGEGT. V dropped 2 bases and J dropped 8; count of bases not matched to a gene: 5. CDR3 length equals 13 residues. The chain links TRBV6-2 or TRBV6-3 to TRBJ1-2; 7 nucleotides align to TRBD1. The sample comprised peripheral blood. This clonotype originated in a woman aged 60-75 years with acute or convalescent COVID-19. The CDR3 region has the DNA TGTGCCAGCAGTTACAGACAGGGTGGGGGCTACACCTTC. Translated, it gives CASSYRQGGGYTF.